The 2 T cell receptor beta chains reported below all come from one sample, sequenced in a study of cytomegalovirus exposure and HLA in healthy donors. PCR amplification relied on 60 Vbeta primers (plus 13 Jbeta primers). Profiling relied on immunoSEQ multiplex PCR, and the TCRdb table lists in-frame clones only, not all of them. The table has 180,000 or so clones, 65% to 80% seen once; the top ten hold about 2.5%. The material sequenced was PBMCs. Receptors originate from a woman in her 30s in good health and CMV-seropositive.

This clone was detected once. The V gene is TRBV19, the J gene TRBJ1-5; 7 bases agree with TRBD1. V lost 5 bases to trimming and J lost 6 bases; unmatched junction nucleotides: 16. The CDR3 sequence is 17 residues long. Per the germline V gene, CDR1 is LNHDA and CDR2 is SQIVND (reference sequence). In DNA form, the CDR3 reads TGTGCCAGTAGTGAGCCATGGACAGGCCTTCGGGGTCAGCCCCAGCATTTT. It encodes CASSEPWTGLRGQPQHF.

This rearrangement joins TRBV19 to TRBJ2-7; no clear D. The germline V gene encodes CDR1 LNHDA and CDR2 SQIVND (reference sequence). The V end was cut by 8 bases, the J end by 0 bases, with 14 bases between. The CDR3 has 14 amino acids. The CDR3 loop is CASSWQYSSYEQYF. The CDR3 DNA is TGTGCCAGTTCGTGGCAGTACAGCTCCTACGAGCAGTACTTC.